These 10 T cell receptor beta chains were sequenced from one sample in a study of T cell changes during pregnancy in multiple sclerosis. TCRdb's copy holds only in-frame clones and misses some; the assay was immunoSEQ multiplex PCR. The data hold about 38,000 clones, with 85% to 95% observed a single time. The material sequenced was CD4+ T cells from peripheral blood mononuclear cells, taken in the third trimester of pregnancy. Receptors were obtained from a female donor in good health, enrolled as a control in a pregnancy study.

DNA of the CDR3: TGCGCCAGCAGCTTGGCCCCAGATCAAGAGACCCAGTACTTC. The encoded protein is CASSLAPDQETQYF. V usage is TRBV5-1 and J usage is TRBJ2-5; D unclear. The CDR3 loop spans 14 amino acids. V lost 0 bases to trimming and J lost 2 bases, with 8 bases between them. Germline V lookup: CDR1 SGHRS, CDR2 YFSETQ. The full variable domain, its missing parts supplied by reference TRBV5-1 and TRBJ2-5, is KAGVTQTPRYLIKTRGQQVTLSCSPISGHRSVSWYQQTPGQGLQFLFEYFSETQRNKGNFPGRFSGRQFSNSRSEMNVSTLELGDSALYLCASSLAPDQETQYFGPGTRLLVL.

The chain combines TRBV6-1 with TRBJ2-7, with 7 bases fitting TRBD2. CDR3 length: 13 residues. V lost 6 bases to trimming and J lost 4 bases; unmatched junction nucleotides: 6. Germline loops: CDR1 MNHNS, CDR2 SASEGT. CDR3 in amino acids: CASRRLAGYEQYF. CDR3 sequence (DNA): TGTGCCAGCAGACGACTAGCAGGTTACGAGCAGTACTTC.

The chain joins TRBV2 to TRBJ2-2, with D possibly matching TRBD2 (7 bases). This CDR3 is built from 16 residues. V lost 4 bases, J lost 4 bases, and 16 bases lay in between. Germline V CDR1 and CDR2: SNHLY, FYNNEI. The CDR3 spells CASSVSGGVGTGELFF. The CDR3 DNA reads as TGTGCCAGCAGTGTTTCGGGGGGCGTGGGCACCGGGGAGCTGTTTTTT. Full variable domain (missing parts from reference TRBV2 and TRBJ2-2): EPEVTQTPSHQVTQMGQEVILRCVPISNHLYFYWYRQILGQKVEFLVSFYNNEISEKSEIFDDQFSVERPDGSNFTLKIRSTKLEDSAMYFCASSVSGGVGTGELFFGEGSRLTVL.

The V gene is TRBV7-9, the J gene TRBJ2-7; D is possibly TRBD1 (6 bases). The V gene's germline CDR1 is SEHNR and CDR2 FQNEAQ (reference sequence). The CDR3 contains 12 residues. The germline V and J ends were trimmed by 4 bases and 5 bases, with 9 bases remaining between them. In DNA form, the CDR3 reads TGTGCCAGCAGCTCCACAGGGCACGAGCAGTACTTC. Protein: CASSSTGHEQYF.

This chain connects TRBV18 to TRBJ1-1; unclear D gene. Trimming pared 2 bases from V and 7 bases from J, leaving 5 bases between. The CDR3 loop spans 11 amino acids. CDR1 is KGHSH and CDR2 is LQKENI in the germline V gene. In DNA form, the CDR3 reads TGTGCCAGCTCACCAGCGATTGAAGCTTTCTTT. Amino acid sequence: CASSPAIEAFF.

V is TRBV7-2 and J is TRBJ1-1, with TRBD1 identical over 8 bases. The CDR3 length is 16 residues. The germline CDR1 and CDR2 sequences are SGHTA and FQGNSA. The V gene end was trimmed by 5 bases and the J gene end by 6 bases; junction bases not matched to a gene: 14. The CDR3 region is CASSLLGRTGNPEAFF. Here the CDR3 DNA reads TGTGCCAGCAGCCTTTTAGGCAGGACAGGGAATCCTGAAGCTTTCTTT.

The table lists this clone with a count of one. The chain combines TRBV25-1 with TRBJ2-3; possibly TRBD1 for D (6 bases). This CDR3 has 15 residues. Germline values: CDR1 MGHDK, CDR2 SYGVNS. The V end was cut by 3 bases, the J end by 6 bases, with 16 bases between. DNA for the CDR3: TGTGCCAGCAGTGAGAGACAGGCCACGGGGGATACGCAGTATTTT. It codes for CASSERQATGDTQYF.

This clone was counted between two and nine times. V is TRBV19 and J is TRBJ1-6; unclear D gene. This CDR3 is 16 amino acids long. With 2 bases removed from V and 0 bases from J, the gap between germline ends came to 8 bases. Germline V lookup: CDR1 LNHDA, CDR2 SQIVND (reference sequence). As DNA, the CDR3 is TGTGCCAGTAGTATAATCCGGGGCTCCTATAATTCACCCCTCCACTTT. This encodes CASSIIRGSYNSPLHF.

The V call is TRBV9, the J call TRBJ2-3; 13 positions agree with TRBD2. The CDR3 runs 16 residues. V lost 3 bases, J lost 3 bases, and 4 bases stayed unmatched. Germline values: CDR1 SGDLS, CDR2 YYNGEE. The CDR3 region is CASSELAGGPTDTQYF. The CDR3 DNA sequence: TGTGCCAGCAGCGAACTAGCGGGAGGGCCAACAGATACGCAGTATTTT.

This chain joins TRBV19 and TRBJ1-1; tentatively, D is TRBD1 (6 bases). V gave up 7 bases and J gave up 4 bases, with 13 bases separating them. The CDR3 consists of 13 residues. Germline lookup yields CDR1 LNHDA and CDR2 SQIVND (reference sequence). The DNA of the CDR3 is TGTGCCAGTATTGTCGTAGGGGGCACTGAAGCTTTCTTT. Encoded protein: CASIVVGGTEAFF.